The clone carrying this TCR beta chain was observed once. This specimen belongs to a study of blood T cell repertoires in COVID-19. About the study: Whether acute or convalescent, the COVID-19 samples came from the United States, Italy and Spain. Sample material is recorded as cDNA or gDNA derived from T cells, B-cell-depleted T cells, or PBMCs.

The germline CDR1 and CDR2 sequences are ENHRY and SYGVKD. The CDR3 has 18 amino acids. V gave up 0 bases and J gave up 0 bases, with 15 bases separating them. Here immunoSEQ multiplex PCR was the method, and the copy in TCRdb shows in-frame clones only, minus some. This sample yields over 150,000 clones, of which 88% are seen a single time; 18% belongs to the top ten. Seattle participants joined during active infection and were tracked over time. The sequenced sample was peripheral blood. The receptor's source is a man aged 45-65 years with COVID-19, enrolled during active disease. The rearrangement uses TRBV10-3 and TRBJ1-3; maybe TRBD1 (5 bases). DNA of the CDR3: TGTGCCATCAGTGAGTCGACAAGGGGCCGGAGCTCTGGAAACACCATATATTTT. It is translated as CAISESTRGRSSGNTIYF.